This T cell receptor (beta chain) was captured in a study of T cell responses to AZD1222 COVID-19 vaccine. Study as a whole: Both about-4-week and about-12-week second-dose recipients were combined. Notes on the study in general: Spike was spanned by vaccine-associated CD4 TCRs, which were dominant at 160-218 and 743-854.

TCRdb's copy holds only in-frame clones and misses some; the assay was immunoSEQ multiplex PCR. The sample holds 120,000 to 150,000 clones; around nine tenths are singletons and the top ten take 5.2%. About this clone itself: Its matching antigen is unknown.

The V gene's germline CDR1 is SNHLY and CDR2 FYNNEI. Trimming removed 2 bases from V and 2 bases from J, with 6 bases in between. CDR3 length equals 13 residues. The chain recombines TRBV2 with TRBJ1-1; D gene ambiguous. The sample here was peripheral blood, taken on day 0 of AZD1222 vaccination. This clonotype originated in an adult in good health. CDR3 region: CASSEIENTEAFF. CDR3 sequence (DNA): TGTGCCAGCAGTGAAATTGAAAACACTGAAGCTTTCTTT. The variable domain in full, with the rest retrieved from reference TRBV2 and TRBJ1-1, is EPEVTQTPSHQVTQMGQEVILRCVPISNHLYFYWYRQILGQKVEFLVSFYNNEISEKSEIFDDQFSVERPDGSNFTLKIRSTKLEDSAMYFCASSEIENTEAFFGQGTRLTVV.